This T cell receptor (beta chain) appears in the sequencing data of a study of T cell changes during pregnancy in multiple sclerosis. The CDR3 runs to 18 residues. V lost 0 bases and J 7 bases, leaving 23 bases between the germline ends. The germline V gene has CDR1 MGHRA and CDR2 YSYEKL. The method was immunoSEQ multiplex PCR; TCRdb's version includes in-frame clones alone and lacks a portion of them. The profile shows tens of thousands of clones, approximately 96% of them singletons. This chain links TRBV4-1 with TRBJ2-3; D may be TRBD2 (5 bases). Here the sequenced sample was peripheral blood, taken in the second trimester of pregnancy. The receptor was isolated from a female donor with multiple sclerosis, enrolled in a pregnancy study. The CDR3 here is CASSQEPSGNYKGNTQYF. CDR3 bases: TGCGCCAGCAGCCAAGAACCGAGCGGCAACTACAAAGGGAATACGCAGTATTTT.